This TCR beta chain was observed in a study of early T cells in non-severe SARS-CoV-2 infection. Study-wide background: Chains were not paired, and sequencing was done on bulk RNA from unsorted whole blood.

Individual cDNA molecules carried attached unique molecular identifiers. TCRdb re-called the 5' RACE reads with MiXCR, one entry per CDR3 protein. Of some 64,000 distinct CDR3 sequences in the sample, 20% to 25% were seen once. Germline V gene sequence: CDR1 SGHAT, CDR2 FQNNGV. The CDR3 has 12 residues. V lost 2 bases and J lost 6, with 6 bases in between. Source: whole blood, taken at baseline. The rearrangement uses TRBV11-2 and TRBJ2-3; D not certain. The receptor comes from an adult who was a healthcare worker with PCR-confirmed SARS-CoV-2 infection or an uninfected control (not recorded which). Here the CDR3 DNA reads TGTGCCAGCAGCTTAAATTGGGATACGCAGTATTTT. Protein sequence: CASSLNWDTQYF.